Listed here are 4 T cell receptor beta chains from one sample, sequenced in a study of T cell responses to AZD1222 COVID-19 vaccine. Data came from immunoSEQ multiplex PCR; TCRdb stores just in-frame clones and leaves some out. The profile shows about 130,000 clones, under 95% of them singletons. The sample was peripheral blood, taken on day 0 of AZD1222 vaccination. These receptors originate from an adult in good health.

V gene TRBV7-3 combines with J gene TRBJ1-2, with D hard to call. Trimming took off 6 bases at V and 0 bases at J, with 8 bases between the two ends. CDR3 size: 13 residues. Germline assignment: CDR1 SGHTA and CDR2 FQGTGA. The CDR3 here is CASSPGSNYGYTF. CDR3 nucleotide sequence: TGTGCCAGCAGTCCAGGTTCTAACTATGGCTACACCTTC.

The chain recombines TRBV18 with TRBJ2-7; no definite D call. V was shortened by 6 bases and J by 0 bases, with 9 bases between the two germline ends. CDR1 and CDR2 from the germline V gene are KGHSH and LQKENI. The CDR3 is 13 amino acids. The DNA for the CDR3 is TGTGCCAGCTCGCTCGACGGCTCCTACGAGCAGTACTTC. Protein product: CASSLDGSYEQYF.

The rearrangement joins TRBV7-9 to TRBJ1-5, with 7 nucleotides matching TRBD1. The CDR3 is 17 amino acids. With V trimmed by 2 bases and J by 4 bases, 11 bases remained unmatched. Looked up from germline, CDR1 is SEHNR and CDR2 is FQNEAQ (reference sequence). CDR3 amino acids: CASSLYLGGSGNQPQHF. The CDR3 DNA is TGTGCCAGCAGCTTATATTTAGGGGGCTCGGGAAATCAGCCCCAGCATTTT.

The V call is TRBV5-1, the J call TRBJ1-4; 7 bases fit TRBD1. The V gene end was trimmed by 5 bases and the J gene end by 3 bases; junction bases not matched to a gene: 10. The CDR3 is 16 residues long. Germline CDR1 is SGHRS and CDR2 is YFSETQ. CDR3 in amino acids: CASRVDRTLANEKLFF. DNA of the CDR3: TGCGCCAGCAGGGTGGACAGGACCCTCGCTAATGAAAAACTGTTTTTT.